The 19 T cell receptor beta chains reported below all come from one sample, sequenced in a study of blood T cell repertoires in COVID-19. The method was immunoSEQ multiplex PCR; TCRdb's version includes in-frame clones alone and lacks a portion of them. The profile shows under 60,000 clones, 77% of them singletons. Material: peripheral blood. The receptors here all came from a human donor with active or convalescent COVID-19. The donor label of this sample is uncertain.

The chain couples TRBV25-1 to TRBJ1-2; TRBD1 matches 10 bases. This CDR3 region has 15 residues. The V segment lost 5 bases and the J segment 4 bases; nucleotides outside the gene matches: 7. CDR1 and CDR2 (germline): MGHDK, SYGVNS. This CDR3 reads CASSKMTGGPYGYTF. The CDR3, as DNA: TGTGCCAGCAGTAAAATGACAGGGGGCCCCTATGGCTACACCTTC.

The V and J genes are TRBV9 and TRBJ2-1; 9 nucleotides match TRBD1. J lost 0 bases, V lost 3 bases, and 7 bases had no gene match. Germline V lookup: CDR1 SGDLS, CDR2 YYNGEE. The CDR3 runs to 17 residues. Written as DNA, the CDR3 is TGTGCCAGCAGCGCTATACAGGGGGCTAGCTCCTACAATGAGCAGTTCTTC. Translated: CASSAIQGASSYNEQFF.

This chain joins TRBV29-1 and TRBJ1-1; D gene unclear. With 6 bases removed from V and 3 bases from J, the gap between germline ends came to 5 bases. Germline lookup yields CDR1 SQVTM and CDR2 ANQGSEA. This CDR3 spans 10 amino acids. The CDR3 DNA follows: TGCAGCGTCACAGACACTGAAGCTTTCTTT. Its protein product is CSVTDTEAFF.

CDR3 bases: TGTGCCAGCGGGGAGGGTCCCTCTCAGCCCCAGCATTTT. Translation: CASGEGPSQPQHF. V usage is TRBV5-6 and J usage is TRBJ1-5; unclear D gene. CDR1 is SGHDT, CDR2 YYEEEE, per germline. V lost 7 bases and J 6 bases, leaving 14 bases between the germline ends. The CDR3 totals 13 residues.

CDR3 sequence reads: CASSPRGGAYEQYF. The CDR3 DNA sequence: TGTGCCAGCAGCCCGAGGGGAGGAGCCTACGAGCAGTACTTC. The chain is built from TRBV13 and TRBJ2-7; D may be TRBD2 (6 bases). The V and J ends lost 5 bases and 2 bases respectively, with 13 bases between them. The CDR3 is made up of 14 amino acids. In germline, CDR1 is PRHDT, CDR2 FYEKMQ (reference sequence).

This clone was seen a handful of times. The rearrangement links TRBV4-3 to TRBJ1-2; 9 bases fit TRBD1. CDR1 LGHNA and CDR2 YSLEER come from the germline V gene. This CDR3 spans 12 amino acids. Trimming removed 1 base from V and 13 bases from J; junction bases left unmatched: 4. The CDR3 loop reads CASSQVGQGFTF. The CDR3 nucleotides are TGCGCCAGCAGCCAAGTTGGACAGGGGTTCACCTTC.

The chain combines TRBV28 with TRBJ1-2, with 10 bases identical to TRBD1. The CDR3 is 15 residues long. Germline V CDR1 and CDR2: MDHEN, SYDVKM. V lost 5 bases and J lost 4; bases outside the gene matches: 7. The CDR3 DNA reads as TGTGCCAGCAGTCCCCGGACAGGGGGTCTCTATGGCTACACCTTC. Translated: CASSPRTGGLYGYTF.

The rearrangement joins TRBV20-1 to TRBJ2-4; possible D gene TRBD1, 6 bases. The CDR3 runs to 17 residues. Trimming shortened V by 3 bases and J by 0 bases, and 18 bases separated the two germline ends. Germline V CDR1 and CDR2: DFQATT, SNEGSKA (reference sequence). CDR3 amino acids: CSASSQLGQLAKNIQYF. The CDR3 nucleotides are TGCAGTGCTAGTTCTCAACTCGGACAGCTAGCCAAAAACATTCAGTACTTC.

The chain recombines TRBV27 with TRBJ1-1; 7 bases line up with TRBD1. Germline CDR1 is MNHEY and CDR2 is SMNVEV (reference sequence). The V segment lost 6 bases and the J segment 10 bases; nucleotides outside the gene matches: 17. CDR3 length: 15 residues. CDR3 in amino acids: CASRNWDSRTGVAFF. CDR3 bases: TGTGCCAGCAGGAACTGGGACAGCCGAACCGGTGTAGCTTTCTTT.

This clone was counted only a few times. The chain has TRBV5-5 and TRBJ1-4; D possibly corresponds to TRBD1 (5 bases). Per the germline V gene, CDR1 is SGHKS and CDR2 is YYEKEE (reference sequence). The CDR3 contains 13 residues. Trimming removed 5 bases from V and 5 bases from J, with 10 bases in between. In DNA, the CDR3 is TGTGCCAGCAGGCGGGACCTGAATGAAAAACTGTTTTTT. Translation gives CASRRDLNEKLFF.

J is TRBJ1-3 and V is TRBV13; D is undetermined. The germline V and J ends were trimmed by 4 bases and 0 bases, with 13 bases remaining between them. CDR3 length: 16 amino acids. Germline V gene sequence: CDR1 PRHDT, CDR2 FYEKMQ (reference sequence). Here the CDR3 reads CASSYYPGSSGNTIYF. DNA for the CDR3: TGTGCCAGCAGCTATTATCCCGGGTCCTCTGGAAACACCATATATTTT.

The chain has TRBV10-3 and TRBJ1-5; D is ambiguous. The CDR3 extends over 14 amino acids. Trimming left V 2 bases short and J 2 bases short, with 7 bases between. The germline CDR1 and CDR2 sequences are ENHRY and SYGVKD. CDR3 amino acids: CAISETGGNQPQHF. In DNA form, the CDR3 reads TGTGCCATCAGTGAGACCGGGGGCAATCAGCCCCAGCATTTT.

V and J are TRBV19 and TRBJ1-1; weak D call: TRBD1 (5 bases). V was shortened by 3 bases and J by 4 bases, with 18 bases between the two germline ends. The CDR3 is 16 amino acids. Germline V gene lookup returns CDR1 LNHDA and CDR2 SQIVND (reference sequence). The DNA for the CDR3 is TGTGCCAGTAGTATCCGCGGGGTTTTGGGGACCACTGAAGCTTTCTTT. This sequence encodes CASSIRGVLGTTEAFF.

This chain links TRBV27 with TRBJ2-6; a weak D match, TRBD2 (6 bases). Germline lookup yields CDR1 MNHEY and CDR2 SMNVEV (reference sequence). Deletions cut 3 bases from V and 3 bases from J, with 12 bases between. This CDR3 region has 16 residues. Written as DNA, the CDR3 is TGTGCCAGCAGTTTGGAGGGGATAGGTGGGGCCAACGTCCTGACTTTC. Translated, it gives CASSLEGIGGANVLTF. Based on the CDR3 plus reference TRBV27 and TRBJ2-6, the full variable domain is EAQVTQNPRYLITVTGKKLTVTCSQNMNHEYMSWYRQDPGLGLRQIYYSMNVEVTDKGDVPEGYKVSRKEKRNFPLILESPSPNQTSLYFCASSLEGIGGANVLTFGAGSRLTVL.

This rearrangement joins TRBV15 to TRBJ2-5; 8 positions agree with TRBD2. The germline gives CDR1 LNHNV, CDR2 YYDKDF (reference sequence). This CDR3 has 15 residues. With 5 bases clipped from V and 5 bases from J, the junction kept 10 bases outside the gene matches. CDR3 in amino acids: CATSWDWGLGETQYF. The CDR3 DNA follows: TGTGCCACCAGCTGGGACTGGGGACTAGGGGAGACCCAGTACTTC.

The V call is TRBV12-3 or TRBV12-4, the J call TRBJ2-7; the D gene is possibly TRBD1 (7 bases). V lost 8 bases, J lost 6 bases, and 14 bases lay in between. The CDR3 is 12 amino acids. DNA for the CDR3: TGTGCCAGCGGCAGGGGGGTCGCCGAGCAGTACTTC. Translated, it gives CASGRGVAEQYF.

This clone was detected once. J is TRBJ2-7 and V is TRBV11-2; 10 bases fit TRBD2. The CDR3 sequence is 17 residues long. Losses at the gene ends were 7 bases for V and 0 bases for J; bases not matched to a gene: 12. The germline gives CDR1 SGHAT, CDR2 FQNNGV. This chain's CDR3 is CASTLVAGGPSSYEQYF. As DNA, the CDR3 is TGTGCCAGCACCTTGGTAGCGGGAGGTCCCAGCTCCTACGAGCAGTACTTC.

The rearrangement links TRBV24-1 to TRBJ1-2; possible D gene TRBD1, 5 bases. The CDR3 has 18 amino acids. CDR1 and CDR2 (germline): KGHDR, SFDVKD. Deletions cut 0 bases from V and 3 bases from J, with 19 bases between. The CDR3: CATSDLKGVKTLDYGYTF. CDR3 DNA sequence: TGTGCCACCAGTGATTTGAAAGGGGTTAAAACCCTGGACTATGGCTACACCTTC.

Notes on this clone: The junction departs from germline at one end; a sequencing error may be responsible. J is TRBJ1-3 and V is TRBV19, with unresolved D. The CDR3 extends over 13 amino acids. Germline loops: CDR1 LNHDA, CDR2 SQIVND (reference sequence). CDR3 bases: TGTGCCAGTAGTATAGATGGCAGAAAAACCATATATTTT. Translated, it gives CASSIDGRKTIYF. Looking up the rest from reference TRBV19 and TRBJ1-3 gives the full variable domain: DGGITQSPKYLFRKEGQNVTLSCEQNLNHDAMYWYRQDPGQGLRLIYYSQIVNDFQKGDIAEGYSVSREKKESFPLTVTSAQKNPTAFYLCASSIDGRKTIYFGEGSWLTVV.